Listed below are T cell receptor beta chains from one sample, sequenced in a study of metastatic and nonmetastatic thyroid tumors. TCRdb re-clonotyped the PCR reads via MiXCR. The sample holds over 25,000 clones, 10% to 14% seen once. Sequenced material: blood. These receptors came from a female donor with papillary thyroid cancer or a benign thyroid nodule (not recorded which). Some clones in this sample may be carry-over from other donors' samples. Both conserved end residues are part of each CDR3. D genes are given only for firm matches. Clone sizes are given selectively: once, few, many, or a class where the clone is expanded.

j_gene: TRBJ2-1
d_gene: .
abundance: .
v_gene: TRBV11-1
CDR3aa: CASSSQKREQFF
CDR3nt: TGTGCCAGCAGCTCCCAAAAGCGGGAGCAGTTCTTC

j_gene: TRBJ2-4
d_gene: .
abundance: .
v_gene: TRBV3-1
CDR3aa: CASSLQGLAKNIQYF
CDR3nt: TGTGCAAGCAGCCTCCAGGGTCTGGCCAAAAACATTCAGTACTTC

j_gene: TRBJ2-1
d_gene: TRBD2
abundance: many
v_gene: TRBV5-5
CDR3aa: CASSSRLAGNEQFF
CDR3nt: TGTGCCAGCAGCTCAAGACTAGCGGGCAATGAGCAGTTCTTC

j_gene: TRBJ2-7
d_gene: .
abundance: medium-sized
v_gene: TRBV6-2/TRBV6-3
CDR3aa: CASSPPGEDNGSYEQYF
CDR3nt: TGTGCCAGCAGTCCACCCGGCGAGGATAATGGTAGCTACGAGCAGTACTTC

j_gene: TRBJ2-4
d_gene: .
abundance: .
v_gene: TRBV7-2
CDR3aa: CARSLGWGVSSQYF
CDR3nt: TGTGCCAGAAGCCTTGGATGGGGCGTGAGCAGTCAGTACTTC

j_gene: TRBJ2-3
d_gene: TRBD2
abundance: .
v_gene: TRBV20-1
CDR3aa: CSAPGLADLTDTQYF
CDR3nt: TGCAGTGCACCGGGACTAGCGGACCTCACAGATACGCAGTATTTT

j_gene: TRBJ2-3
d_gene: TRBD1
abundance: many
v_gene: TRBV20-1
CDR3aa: CSAIRQGVRDTQYF
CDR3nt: TGCAGTGCTATCAGGCAGGGGGTGAGAGATACGCAGTATTTT

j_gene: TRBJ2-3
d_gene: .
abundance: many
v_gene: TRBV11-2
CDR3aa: CASSLPASTDTQYF
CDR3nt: TGTGCCAGCAGCTTGCCGGCTAGCACAGATACGCAGTATTTT

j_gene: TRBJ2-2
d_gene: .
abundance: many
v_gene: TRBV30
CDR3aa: CAWSVELDTGELFF
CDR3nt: TGTGCCTGGAGTGTGGAATTGGATACCGGGGAGCTGTTTTTT

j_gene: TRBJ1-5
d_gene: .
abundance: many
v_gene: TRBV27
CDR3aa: CASSPRGGPGTAQHF
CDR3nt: TGTGCCAGCAGCCCTCGGGGCGGACCTGGGACGGCGCAGCATTTT

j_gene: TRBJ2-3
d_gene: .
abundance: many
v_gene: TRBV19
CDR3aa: CASMRGSGNTDTQYF
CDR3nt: TGTGCCAGTATGAGGGGGAGCGGAAACACAGATACGCAGTATTTT

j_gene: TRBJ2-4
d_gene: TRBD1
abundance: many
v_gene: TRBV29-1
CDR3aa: CSVLDRGGNIQYF
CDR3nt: TGCAGCGTTCTGGACAGGGGGGGAAACATTCAGTACTTC

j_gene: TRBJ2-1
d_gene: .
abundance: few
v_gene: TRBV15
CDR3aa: CATSSPGLNTYNEQFF
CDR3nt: TGTGCCACCAGCAGCCCGGGACTCAATACTTACAATGAGCAGTTCTTC

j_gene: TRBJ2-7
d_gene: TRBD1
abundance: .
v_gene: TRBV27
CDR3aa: CASSPLGQVYEQYF
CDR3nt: TGTGCCAGCAGTCCACTTGGACAGGTCTACGAGCAGTACTTC

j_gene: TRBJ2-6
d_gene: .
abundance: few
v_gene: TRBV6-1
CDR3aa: CASRSGSRGSNVLTF
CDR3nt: TGTGCCAGCAGATCAGGGTCTAGGGGTTCCAACGTCCTGACTTTC

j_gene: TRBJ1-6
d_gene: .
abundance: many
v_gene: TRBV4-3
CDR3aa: CASSQDRSLYNSPLHF
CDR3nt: TGCGCCAGCAGCCAAGACCGCAGCCTTTATAATTCACCCCTCCACTTT

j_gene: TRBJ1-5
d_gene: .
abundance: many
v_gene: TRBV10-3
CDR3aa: CAISEEDQPQHF
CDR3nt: TGTGCCATCAGTGAAGAAGATCAGCCCCAGCATTTT

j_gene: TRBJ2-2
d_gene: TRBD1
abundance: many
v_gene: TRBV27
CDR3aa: CASSTRQGPGELFF
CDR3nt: TGTGCCAGCAGTACCCGACAGGGTCCCGGGGAGCTGTTTTTT

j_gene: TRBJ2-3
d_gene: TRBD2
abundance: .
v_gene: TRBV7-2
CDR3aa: CASIVPGLAGTQYF
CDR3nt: TGTGCCAGCATCGTACCGGGACTAGCGGGTACGCAATATTTT

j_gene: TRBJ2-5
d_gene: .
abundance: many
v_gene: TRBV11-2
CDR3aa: CASSFGGYQETQYF
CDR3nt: TGTGCCAGCAGCTTCGGGGGCTACCAAGAGACCCAGTACTTC

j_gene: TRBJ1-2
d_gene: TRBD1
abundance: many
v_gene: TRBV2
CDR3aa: CASSEVWDREEENYGYTF
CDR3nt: TGTGCCAGCAGTGAAGTTTGGGACAGGGAAGAAGAAAACTATGGCTACACCTTC

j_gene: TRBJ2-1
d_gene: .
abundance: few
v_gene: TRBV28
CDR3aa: CASSPTGPGANEQFF
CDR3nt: TGTGCCAGCAGCCCGACAGGGCCGGGAGCGAATGAGCAGTTCTTC

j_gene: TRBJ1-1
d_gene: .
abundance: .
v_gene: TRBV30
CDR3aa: CAWSVRGWDTEAFF
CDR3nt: TGCGCCTGGAGTGTGCGGGGCTGGGACACTGAAGCTTTCTTT

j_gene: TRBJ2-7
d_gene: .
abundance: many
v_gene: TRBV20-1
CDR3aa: CSAREDYGGSRYEQYF
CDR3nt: TGCAGTGCCAGAGAAGACTACGGGGGTAGTAGATACGAGCAGTACTTC

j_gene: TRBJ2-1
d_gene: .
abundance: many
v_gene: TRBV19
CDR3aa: CATAGGGGYNEQFF
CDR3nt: TGTGCCACTGCAGGGGGAGGGGGCTACAATGAGCAGTTCTTC

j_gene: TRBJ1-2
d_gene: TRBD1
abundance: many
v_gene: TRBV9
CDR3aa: CASSASRTGAYGYTF
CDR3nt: TGTGCCAGCAGCGCGTCCCGGACAGGGGCCTATGGCTACACCTTC

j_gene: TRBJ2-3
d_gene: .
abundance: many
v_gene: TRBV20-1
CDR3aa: CSARGAGGTDTQYF
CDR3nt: TGCAGTGCTAGAGGAGCAGGGGGCACAGATACGCAGTATTTT

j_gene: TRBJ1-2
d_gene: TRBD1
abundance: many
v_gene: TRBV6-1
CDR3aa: CASNDRGLYGYTF
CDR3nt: TGTGCCAGCAATGACAGGGGGCTCTATGGCTACACCTTC

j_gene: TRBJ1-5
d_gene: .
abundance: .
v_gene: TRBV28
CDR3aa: CASSWYSENQPQHF
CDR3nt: TGTGCCAGCAGTTGGTACAGCGAAAATCAGCCCCAGCATTTT

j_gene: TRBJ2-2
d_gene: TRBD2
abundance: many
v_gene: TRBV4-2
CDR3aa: CASSQDKPSGIVGELFF
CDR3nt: TGTGCCAGCAGCCAAGATAAGCCTAGCGGGATTGTCGGGGAGCTGTTTTTT

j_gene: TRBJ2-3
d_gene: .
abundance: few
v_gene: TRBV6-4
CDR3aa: CASSEGVYTDTQYF
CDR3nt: TGTGCCAGCAGTGAAGGGGTGTACACAGATACGCAGTATTTT

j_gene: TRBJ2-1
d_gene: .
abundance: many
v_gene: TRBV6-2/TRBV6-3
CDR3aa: CASSYLNDEQFF
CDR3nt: TGTGCCAGCAGTTATCTGAACGATGAGCAGTTCTTC

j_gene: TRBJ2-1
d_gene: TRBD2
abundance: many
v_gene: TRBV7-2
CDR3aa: CASSLAFRGGLYNEQFF
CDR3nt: TGTGCCAGCAGCTTAGCCTTTCGGGGGGGCCTCTACAATGAGCAGTTCTTC

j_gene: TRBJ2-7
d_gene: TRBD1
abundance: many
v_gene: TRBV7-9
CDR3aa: CASSTTDRGLGEQYF
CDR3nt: TGTGCCAGCAGCACCACGGACAGGGGGCTGGGAGAGCAGTACTTC

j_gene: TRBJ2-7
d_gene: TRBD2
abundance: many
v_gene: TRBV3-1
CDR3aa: CASSQDGTSGLGDYEQYF
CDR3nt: TGTGCCAGCAGCCAAGACGGGACTAGCGGGCTAGGAGACTACGAGCAGTACTTC

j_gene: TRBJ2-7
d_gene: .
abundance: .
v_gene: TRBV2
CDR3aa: CARRGLLTDEQYF
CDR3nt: TGTGCCAGGAGAGGCCTCCTAACCGACGAGCAGTACTTC

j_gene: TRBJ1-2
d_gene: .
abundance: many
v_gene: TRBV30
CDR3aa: CASQRGMDYYGYTF
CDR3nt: TGTGCCTCCCAGCGGGGAATGGACTACTATGGCTACACCTTC

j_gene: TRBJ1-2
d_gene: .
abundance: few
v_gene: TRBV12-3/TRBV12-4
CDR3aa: CASSLALGGGYGYTF
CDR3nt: TGTGCCAGCAGTTTAGCGCTGGGGGGCGGCTATGGCTACACCTTC

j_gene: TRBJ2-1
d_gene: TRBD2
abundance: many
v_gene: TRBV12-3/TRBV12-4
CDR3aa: CASSLVGNGRRYNEQFF
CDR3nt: TGTGCCAGCAGTTTAGTGGGGAACGGGAGGCGTTACAATGAGCAGTTCTTC

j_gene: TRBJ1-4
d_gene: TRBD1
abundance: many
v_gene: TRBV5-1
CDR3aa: CASSLGGQETQKLFF
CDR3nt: TGCGCCAGCAGCTTGGGGGGACAGGAGACGCAAAAACTGTTTTTT

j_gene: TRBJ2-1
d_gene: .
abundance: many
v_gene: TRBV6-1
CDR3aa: CASSELRSSSYNEQFF
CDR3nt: TGTGCCAGCAGTGAACTCAGAAGTAGCTCCTACAATGAGCAGTTCTTC

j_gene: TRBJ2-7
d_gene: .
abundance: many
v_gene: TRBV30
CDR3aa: CAWSVLRGYGYEQYF
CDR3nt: TGTGCCTGGAGTGTACTCCGCGGATACGGGTACGAGCAGTACTTC

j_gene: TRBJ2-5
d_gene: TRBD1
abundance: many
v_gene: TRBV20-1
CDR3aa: CSAKKVEGALAPQETQYF
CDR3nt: TGCAGTGCCAAAAAAGTCGAGGGGGCGTTAGCCCCCCAAGAGACCCAGTACTTC

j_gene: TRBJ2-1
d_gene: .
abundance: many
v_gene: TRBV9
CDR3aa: CASSKGGGGAPNEQFF
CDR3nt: TGTGCCAGCAGCAAAGGGGGAGGGGGCGCCCCGAATGAGCAGTTCTTC

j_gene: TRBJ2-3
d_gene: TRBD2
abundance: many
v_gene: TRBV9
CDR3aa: CASSAPPGLAGSQSTDTQYF
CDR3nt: TGTGCCAGCAGCGCCCCGCCGGGACTAGCGGGATCTCAAAGCACAGATACGCAGTATTTT

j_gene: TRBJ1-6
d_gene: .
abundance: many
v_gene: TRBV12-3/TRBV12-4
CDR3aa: CAISGVGGNSPLHF
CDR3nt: TGTGCCATCTCAGGGGTAGGCGGTAATTCACCCCTCCACTTT

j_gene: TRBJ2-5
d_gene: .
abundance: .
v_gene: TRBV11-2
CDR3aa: CASSFSGGGETQYF
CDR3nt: TGTGCCAGCAGCTTTTCCGGGGGAGGAGAGACCCAGTACTTC

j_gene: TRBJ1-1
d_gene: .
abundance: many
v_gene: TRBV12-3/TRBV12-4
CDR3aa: CASSLDSRLATEAFF
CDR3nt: TGTGCCAGCAGTTTAGATTCGAGGTTGGCCACTGAAGCTTTCTTT

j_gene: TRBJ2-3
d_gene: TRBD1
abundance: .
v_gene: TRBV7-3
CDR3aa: CASSHLPGQGGTDTQYF
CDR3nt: TGTGCCAGCAGCCACCTACCGGGACAGGGTGGCACAGATACGCAGTATTTT